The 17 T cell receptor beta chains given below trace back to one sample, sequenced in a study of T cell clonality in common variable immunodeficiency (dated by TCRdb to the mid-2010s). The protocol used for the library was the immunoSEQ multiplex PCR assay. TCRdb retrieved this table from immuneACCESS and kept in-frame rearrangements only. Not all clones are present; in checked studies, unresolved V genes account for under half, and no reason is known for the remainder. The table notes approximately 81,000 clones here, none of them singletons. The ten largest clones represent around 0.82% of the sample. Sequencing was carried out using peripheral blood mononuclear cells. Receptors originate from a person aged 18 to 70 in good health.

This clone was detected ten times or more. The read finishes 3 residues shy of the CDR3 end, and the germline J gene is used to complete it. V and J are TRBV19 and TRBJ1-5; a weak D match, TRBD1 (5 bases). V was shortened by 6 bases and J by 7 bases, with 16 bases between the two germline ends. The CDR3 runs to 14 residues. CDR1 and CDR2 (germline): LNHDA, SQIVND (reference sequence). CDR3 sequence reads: CASRDGGMGQPQHF. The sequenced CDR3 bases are TGTGCCAGTAGAGACGGGGGAATGGGGCAGCCC.

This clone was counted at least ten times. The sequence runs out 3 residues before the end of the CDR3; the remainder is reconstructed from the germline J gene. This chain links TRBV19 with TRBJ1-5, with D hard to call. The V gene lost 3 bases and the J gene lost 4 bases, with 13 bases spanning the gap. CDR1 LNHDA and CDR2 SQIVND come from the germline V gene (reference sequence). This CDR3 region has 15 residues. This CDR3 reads CASSIRGFGNQPQHF. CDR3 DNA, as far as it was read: TGTGCCAGTAGTATCAGAGGGTTTGGAAATCAGCCC.

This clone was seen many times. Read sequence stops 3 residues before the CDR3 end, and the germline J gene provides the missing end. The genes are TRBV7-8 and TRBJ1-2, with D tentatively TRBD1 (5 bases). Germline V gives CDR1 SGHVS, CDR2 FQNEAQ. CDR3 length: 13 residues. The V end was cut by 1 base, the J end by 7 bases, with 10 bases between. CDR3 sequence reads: CASSLVREGGYTF. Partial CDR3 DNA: TGTGCCAGCAGCTTAGTCAGGGAAGGTGGC.

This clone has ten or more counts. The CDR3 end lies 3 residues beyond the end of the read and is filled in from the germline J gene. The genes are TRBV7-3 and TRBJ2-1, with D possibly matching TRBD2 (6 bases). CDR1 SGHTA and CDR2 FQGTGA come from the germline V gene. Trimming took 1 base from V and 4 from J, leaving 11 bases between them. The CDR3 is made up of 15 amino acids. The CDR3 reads CASSLRLDTYNEQFF. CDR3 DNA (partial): TGTGCCAGCAGCTTAAGACTAGATACTTACAATGAG.

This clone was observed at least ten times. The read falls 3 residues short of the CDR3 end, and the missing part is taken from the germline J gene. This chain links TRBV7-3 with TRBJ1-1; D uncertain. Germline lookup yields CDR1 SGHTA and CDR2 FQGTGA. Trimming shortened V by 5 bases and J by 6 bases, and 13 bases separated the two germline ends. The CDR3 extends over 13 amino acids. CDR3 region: CASSDSSRSEAFF. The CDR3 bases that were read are TGTGCCAGCAGCGATAGCTCGAGGTCTGAA. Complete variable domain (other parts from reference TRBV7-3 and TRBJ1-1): GAGVSQTPSNKVTEKGKYVELRCDPISGHTALYWYRQSLGQGPEFLIYFQGTGAADDSGLPNDRFFAVRPEGSVSTLKIQRTERGDSAVYLCASSDSSRSEAFFGQGTRLTVV.

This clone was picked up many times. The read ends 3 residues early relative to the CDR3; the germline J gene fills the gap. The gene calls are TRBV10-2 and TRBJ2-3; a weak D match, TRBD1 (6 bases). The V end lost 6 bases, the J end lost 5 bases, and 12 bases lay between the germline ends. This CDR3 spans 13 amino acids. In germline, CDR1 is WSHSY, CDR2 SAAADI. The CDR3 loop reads CASRGRGGDTQYF. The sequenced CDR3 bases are TGCGCCAGCAGGGGAAGAGGGGGAGATACG.

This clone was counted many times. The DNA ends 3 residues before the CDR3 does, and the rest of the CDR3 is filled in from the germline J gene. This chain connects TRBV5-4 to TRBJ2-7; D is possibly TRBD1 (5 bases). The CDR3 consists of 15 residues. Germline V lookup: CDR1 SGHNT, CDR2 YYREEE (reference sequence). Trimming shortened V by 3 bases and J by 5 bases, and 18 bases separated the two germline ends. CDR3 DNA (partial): TGTGCCAGCAGCTCATTGGGCAGGGATTCAGACGAG. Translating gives CASSSLGRDSDE. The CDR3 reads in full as CASSSLGRDSDEQYF.

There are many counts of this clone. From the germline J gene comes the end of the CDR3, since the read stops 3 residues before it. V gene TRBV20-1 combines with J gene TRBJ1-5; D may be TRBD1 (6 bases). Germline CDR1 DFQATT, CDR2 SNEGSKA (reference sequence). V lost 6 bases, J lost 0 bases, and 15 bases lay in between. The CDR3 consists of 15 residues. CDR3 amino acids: CSAGQGIYSNQPQHF. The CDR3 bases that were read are TGCAGTGCCGGTCAGGGGATCTATAGCAATCAGCCC.

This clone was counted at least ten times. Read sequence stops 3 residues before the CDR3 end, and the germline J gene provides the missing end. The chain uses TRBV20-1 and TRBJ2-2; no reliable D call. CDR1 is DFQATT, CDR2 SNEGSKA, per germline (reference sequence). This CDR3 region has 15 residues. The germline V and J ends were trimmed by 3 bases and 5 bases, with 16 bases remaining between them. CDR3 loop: CSASSPRKLTGELFF. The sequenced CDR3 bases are TGCAGTGCTAGCAGCCCTAGGAAACTGACCGGGGAG.

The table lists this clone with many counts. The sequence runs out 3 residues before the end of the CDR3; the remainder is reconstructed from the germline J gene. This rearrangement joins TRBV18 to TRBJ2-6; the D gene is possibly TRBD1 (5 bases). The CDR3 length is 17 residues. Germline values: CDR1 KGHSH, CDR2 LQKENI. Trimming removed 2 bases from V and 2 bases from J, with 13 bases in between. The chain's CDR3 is CASSPGQGRTGANVLTF. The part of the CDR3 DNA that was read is TGTGCCAGCTCACCAGGTCAGGGAAGGACTGGGGCCAACGTC.

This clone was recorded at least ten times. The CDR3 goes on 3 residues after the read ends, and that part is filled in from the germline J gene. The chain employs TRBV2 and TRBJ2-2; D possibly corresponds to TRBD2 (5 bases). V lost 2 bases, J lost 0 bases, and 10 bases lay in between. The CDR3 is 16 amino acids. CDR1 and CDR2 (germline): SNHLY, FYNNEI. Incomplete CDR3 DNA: TGTGCCAGCAGTGAAACGGACTGGACGAACACCGGGGAG. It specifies CASSETDWTNTGE. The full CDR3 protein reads CASSETDWTNTGELFF.

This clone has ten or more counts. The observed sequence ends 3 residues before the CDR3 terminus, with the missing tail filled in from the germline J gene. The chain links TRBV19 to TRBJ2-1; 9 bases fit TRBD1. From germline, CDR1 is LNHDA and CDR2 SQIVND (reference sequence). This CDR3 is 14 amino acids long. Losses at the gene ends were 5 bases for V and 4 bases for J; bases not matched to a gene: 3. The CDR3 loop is CASSVGQGYNEQFF. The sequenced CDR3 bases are TGTGCCAGTAGTGTAGGACAGGGGTACAATGAG.

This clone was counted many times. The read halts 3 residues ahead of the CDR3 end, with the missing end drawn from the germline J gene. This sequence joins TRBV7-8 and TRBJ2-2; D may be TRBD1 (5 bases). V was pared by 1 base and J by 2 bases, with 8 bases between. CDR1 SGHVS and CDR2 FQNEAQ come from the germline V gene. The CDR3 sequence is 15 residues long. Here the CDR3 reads CASSLVQANTGELFF. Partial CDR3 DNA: TGTGCCAGCAGCTTAGTACAGGCCAACACCGGGGAG.

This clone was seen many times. The CDR3 spells CSAFSGQGEDIQYF. The CDR3 bases that were read are TGCAGTGCTTTCTCCGGACAGGGGGAGGACATT. The chain carries TRBV20-1 and TRBJ2-4; 10 bases map to TRBD1. The read halts 3 residues ahead of the CDR3 end, with the missing end drawn from the germline J gene. Germline-derived CDR1 and CDR2 are DFQATT and SNEGSKA (reference sequence). V lost 5 bases and J lost 8; bases outside the gene matches: 9. This CDR3 has 14 amino acids.

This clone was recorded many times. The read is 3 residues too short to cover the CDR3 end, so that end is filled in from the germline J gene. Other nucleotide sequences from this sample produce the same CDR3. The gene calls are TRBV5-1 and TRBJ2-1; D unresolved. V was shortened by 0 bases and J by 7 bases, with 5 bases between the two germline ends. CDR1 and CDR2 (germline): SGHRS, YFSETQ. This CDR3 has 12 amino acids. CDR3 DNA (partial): TGCGCCAGCAGCTTGGAGGGTAATGAG. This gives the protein CASSLEGNE. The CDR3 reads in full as CASSLEGNEQFF.

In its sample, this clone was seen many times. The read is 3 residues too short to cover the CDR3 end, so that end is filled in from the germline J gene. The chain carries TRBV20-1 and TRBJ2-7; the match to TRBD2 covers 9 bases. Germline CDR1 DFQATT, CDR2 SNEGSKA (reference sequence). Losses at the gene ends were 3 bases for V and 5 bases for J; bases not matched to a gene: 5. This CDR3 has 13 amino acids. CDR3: CSARASGINEQYF. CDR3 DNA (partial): TGCAGTGCTAGGGCTAGCGGGATAAACGAG.

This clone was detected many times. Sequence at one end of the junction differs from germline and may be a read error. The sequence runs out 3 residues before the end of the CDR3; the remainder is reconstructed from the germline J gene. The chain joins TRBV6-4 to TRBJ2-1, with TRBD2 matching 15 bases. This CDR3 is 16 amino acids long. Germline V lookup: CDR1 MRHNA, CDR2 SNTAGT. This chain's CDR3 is CASRDFGLAGGSEQFF. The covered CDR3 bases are TGTGCCAGCAGGGACTTTGGACTAGCGGGAGGGAGTGAG.